These 12 T cell receptor beta chains share one sample of origin, sequenced in a study of tumor-infiltrating lymphocytes in oesophageal squamous cell carcinoma. MiXCR was run by TCRdb on the PCR reads, yielding one entry per CDR3 protein. The profile shows tens of thousands of distinct CDR3 sequences, around 38% of them singletons. Sequencing was carried out using esophageal tumor tissue. The receptors originated from a male donor with esophageal squamous cell carcinoma.

In the case of this clonotype: The CDR3 does not close with the conserved phenylalanine or tryptophan, likely indicating a read error. The limits of the CDR3 on the DNA are not certain, so only TCRdb's listed CDR3 is given. This chain joins TRBV6-1 and TRBJ2-1; the D segment call TRBD1 is taken from the table without a DNA check. Germline V gene sequence: CDR1 MNHNS, CDR2 SASEGT. Including both end residues, the CDR3 is 16 amino acids long. The CDR3 region is CASSSPAGGYGYTFGS.

The chain links TRBV27 to TRBJ2-3; 7 nucleotides agree with TRBD1. V was pared by 5 bases and J by 0 bases, with 8 bases of the junction left unmatched. This CDR3 region has 16 residues. The germline CDR1 and CDR2 sequences are MNHEY and SMNVEV (reference sequence). The DNA for the CDR3 is TGTGCCAGCAGTCGACGGACAGGTACTAGCACAGATACGCAGTATTTT. The encoded protein is CASSRRTGTSTDTQYF.

This clonotype was seen only a few times. The chain employs TRBV10-1 and TRBJ1-1; no reliable D call. The CDR3 runs 13 residues. Germline lookup yields CDR1 WNHNN and CDR2 SYGVQD (reference sequence). The V end lost 6 bases, the J end lost 1 base, and 9 bases lay between the germline ends. DNA of the CDR3: TGCGCCAGCAGATCCGACGGGAACACTGAAGCTTTCTTT. Its translation is CASRSDGNTEAFF.

The V and J genes are TRBV7-3 and TRBJ2-5; D perhaps matches TRBD2 (6 bases). Germline V CDR1 and CDR2: SGHTA, FQGTGA. The CDR3 extends over 16 amino acids. Deletions cut 1 base from V and 13 bases from J, with 25 bases between. The chain's CDR3 is CASSLSAAGHTGELYF. Written as DNA, the CDR3 is TGTGCCAGCAGCTTAAGCGCGGCGGGGCACACCGGGGAGCTGTACTTC.

This chain joins TRBV12-3 or TRBV12-4 and TRBJ2-4; D is perhaps TRBD1 or TRBD2 (5 bases each). Trimming removed 4 bases from V and 13 bases from J, with 17 bases in between. The length of the CDR3 is 13 residues. The CDR3 here is CASSSGPYNEQYF. CDR3 coding DNA: TGTGCCAGCAGTTCGGGACCTTACAATGAGCAGTACTTC.

The rearrangement links TRBV10-3 to TRBJ2-7; TRBD2 agrees at 10 bases. V lost 6 bases to trimming and J lost 7 bases; unmatched junction nucleotides: 12. CDR3 length: 15 residues. Germline assignment: CDR1 ENHRY and CDR2 SYGVKD. The CDR3 loop is CAIRAGLAEVYEQYF. CDR3 DNA: TGTGCCATCAGGGCTGGACTAGCGGAGGTGTATGAGCAGTACTTC.

This rearrangement joins TRBV5-2 to TRBJ1-1; the DNA was not used to check the table's D call, TRBD1. TRBV5-2 is a known pseudogene. The length of the CDR3 is 16 residues. CDR3 residues: CASSFGSGVANTEAFF. In DNA form, the CDR3 reads TGTGCCAGCAGCTTTGGTTCAGGGGTTGCGAACACTGAAGCTTTCTTT.

This clonotype is deemed medium-sized. The chain couples TRBV7-2 to TRBJ2-7, with 7 bases matching TRBD1. The J segment lost 6 bases and the V segment lost 2 bases, leaving 10 bases of the junction unmatched. The CDR3 sequence is 15 residues long. The germline V gene encodes CDR1 SGHTA and CDR2 FQGNSA. CDR3 protein: CASSLIRGTMREQYF. The CDR3 region has the DNA TGTGCCAGCAGCTTAATCAGGGGGACCATGCGCGAGCAGTACTTC.

The rearrangement links TRBV6-1 to TRBJ2-1; 10 nucleotides match TRBD2. The germline gives CDR1 MNHNS, CDR2 SASEGT. The CDR3 runs to 16 residues. Unmatched junction bases numbered 3, after V lost 2 bases and J lost 2 bases. The CDR3 protein is CASSEFTSGTYNEQFF. The CDR3 nucleotides read TGTGCCAGCAGTGAATTTACTAGCGGGACCTACAATGAGCAGTTCTTC.

The chain recombines TRBV7-2 with TRBJ2-4; 15 nucleotides match TRBD2. The end of the DNA aligns better with TRBJ2-1, so the J call may be wrong. CDR1 is SGHTA and CDR2 is FQGNSA in the germline V gene. CDR3 length: 15 amino acids. As DNA, the CDR3 is TGTGCCAGCAGCTTTGGACTAGCGGGAGGGGGTGAGCAGTTCTTC. Protein sequence: CASSFGLAGGGEQFF.

The rearrangement links TRBV7-6 to TRBJ2-5, with TRBD1 matching over 9 bases. The J call may be incorrect, as the DNA end agrees better with TRBJ2-3. Germline V lookup: CDR1 SGHVS, CDR2 FNYEAQ. This CDR3 has 17 residues. The CDR3 nucleotides read TGTGCCAGCAGCTTAACTTCCGGGACAGGGCACACAGATACGCAGTATTTT. This codes for CASSLTSGTGHTDTQYF.

This clonotype was counted ten times or more. The CDR3 sequence is CASLERSYEQYF. In DNA, the CDR3 is TGTGCCAGCTTAGAGCGCTCCTACGAGCAGTACTTC. This chain connects TRBV6-1 to TRBJ2-7; D remains unclear. Trimming pared 8 bases from V and 0 bases from J, leaving 8 bases between. The CDR3 spans 12 residues. CDR1 and CDR2 (germline): MNHNS, SASEGT.